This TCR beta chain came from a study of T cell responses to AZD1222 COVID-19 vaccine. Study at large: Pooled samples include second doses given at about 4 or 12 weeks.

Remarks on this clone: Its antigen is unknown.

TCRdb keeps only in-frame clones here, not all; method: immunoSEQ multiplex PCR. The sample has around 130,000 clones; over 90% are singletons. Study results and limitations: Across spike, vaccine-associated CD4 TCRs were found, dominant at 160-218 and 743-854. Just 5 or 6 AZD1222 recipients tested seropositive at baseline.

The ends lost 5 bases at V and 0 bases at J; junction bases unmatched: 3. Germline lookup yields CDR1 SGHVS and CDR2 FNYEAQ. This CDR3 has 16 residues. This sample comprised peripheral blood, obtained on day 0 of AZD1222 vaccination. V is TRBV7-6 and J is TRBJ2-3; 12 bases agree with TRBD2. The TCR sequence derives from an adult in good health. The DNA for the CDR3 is TGTGCCAGCAGCATACTAGCGGGGGGCAGCACAGATACGCAGTATTTT. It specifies CASSILAGGSTDTQYF.